This T cell receptor beta chain originates from a study of blood T cell repertoires in COVID-19. The overall study: Samples came from the United States, Italy and Spain, spanning acute and convalescent COVID-19. Sources were T cells, B-cell-depleted T cells, or PBMCs; the material itself was cDNA or gDNA.

The table came from immunoSEQ multiplex PCR; TCRdb's copy has only in-frame clones and leaves some out. The repertoire consists of around 62,000 clones, with approximately 88% occurring once and the leading ten covering 8% to 9%. The V end was cut by 8 bases, the J end by 3 bases, with 17 bases between. The germline CDR1 and CDR2 sequences are MGHRA and YSYEKL. CDR3 size: 14 residues. The sequenced material came from peripheral blood. The chain joins TRBV4-1 to TRBJ2-7, with a possible D match to TRBD2 (7 bases). This sequence was found in a man aged 50 or older with active COVID-19. CDR3 sequence: CASGVAGADYEQYF. Written as DNA, the CDR3 is TGCGCCAGCGGGGTGGCGGGGGCTGACTACGAGCAGTACTTC.